This T cell receptor (beta chain) is from a study of beta chain features in type 1 diabetes. This clone was detected only a few times. Sequenced material consisted of expressed TCRB transcripts (all of the isolated RNA was reverse transcribed). The assay was immunoSEQ multiplex PCR, and TCRdb's table has in-frame clones only and misses some. Of some 900,000 clones listed, 17% were seen once; the top ten hold 0.023%. Sequencing input: naive CD4+ T cells from blood. The clonotype originates from a young woman in good health.

CDR3 protein: CASSLGRLNYGYTF. As DNA, the CDR3 is TGTGCCAGCAGCTTGGGACGGCTGAACTATGGCTACACCTTC. This chain connects TRBV7-2 to TRBJ1-2, with a possible D match to TRBD1 (5 bases). This CDR3 has 14 residues. Per germline, CDR1 SGHTA and CDR2 FQGNSA. Trimming removed 3 bases at V and 2 bases at J, with 10 bases between.